The 10 T cell receptor beta chains reported below all come from one sample, sequenced in a study of Ad26.COV2.S vaccination and SARS-CoV-2 variants. Produced via immunoSEQ multiplex PCR; TCRdb's table is partial and in-frame only. The table has around 270,000 clones, approximately 90% seen once. Indicated treatment: 19 received Ad26.COV2.S at low or high dose, single or two shots; 5 received placebo; per-sample allocation not given. The samples date from day 63 after the first vaccine or placebo injection. The starting material was peripheral blood, obtained in a trial of Ad26.COV2.S vaccine versus placebo. The receptors derive from a person between 18 and 60 years old who received the Ad26.COV2.S COVID-19 vaccine or a placebo.

The V call is TRBV4-3, the J call TRBJ2-3; possible D gene TRBD1, 6 bases. The germline gives CDR1 LGHNA, CDR2 YSLEER. This CDR3 has 17 amino acids. Trimming removed 1 base from V and 0 bases from J, with 14 bases in between. CDR3 amino acids: CASSQVGQGPSTDTQYF. The DNA of the CDR3 is TGCGCCAGCAGCCAAGTTGGCCAGGGGCCCAGCACAGATACGCAGTATTTT.

The chain is built from TRBV5-1 and TRBJ1-3; D remains unclear. V gave up 0 bases and J gave up 2 bases, with 12 bases separating them. This CDR3 has 16 amino acids. Germline V gives CDR1 SGHRS, CDR2 YFSETQ. The CDR3: CASSLGGGLAGNTIYF. DNA of the CDR3: TGCGCCAGCAGCTTGGGCGGTGGTCTAGCTGGAAACACCATATATTTT.

This clone appeared once. The chain combines TRBV2 with TRBJ1-1, with no clear D. In germline, CDR1 is SNHLY, CDR2 FYNNEI. V was shortened by 3 bases and J by 0 bases, with 5 bases between the two germline ends. This CDR3 spans 13 amino acids. CDR3 sequence (DNA): TGTGCCAGCAGTGATGCGTTGAACACTGAAGCTTTCTTT. This codes for CASSDALNTEAFF.

This chain joins TRBV7-2 and TRBJ2-3; tentatively, D is TRBD1 or TRBD2 (5 bases each). Trimming pared 1 base from V and 0 bases from J, leaving 11 bases between. The CDR3 loop spans 16 amino acids. From germline, CDR1 is SGHTA and CDR2 FQGNSA. CDR3 amino acids: CASSLGGTLSTDTQYF. CDR3 DNA: TGTGCCAGCAGCTTAGGGGGGACCCTTAGCACAGATACGCAGTATTTT.

The chain is built from TRBV10-3 and TRBJ2-7; 8 bases fit TRBD1. The V and J ends lost 10 bases and 0 bases, in that order; junction bases with no gene match: 8. From germline, CDR1 is ENHRY and CDR2 SYGVKD. This CDR3 is 14 amino acids long. CDR3 nucleotide sequence: TGTGCCACTAACCTTGGACAGGGCTCCTACGAGCAGTACTTC. Encoded protein: CATNLGQGSYEQYF.

The chain uses TRBV20-1 and TRBJ2-1; D could derive from TRBD1 or TRBD2 (6 bases each). CDR1 is DFQATT and CDR2 is SNEGSKA in the germline V gene (reference sequence). The CDR3 is 12 amino acids. V gave up 3 bases and J gave up 13 bases, with 16 bases separating them. CDR3 sequence: CSASEGGGPQFF. CDR3 sequence (DNA): TGCAGTGCTAGTGAGGGGGGCGGCCCTCAGTTCTTC.

V gene TRBV5-1 combines with J gene TRBJ1-1, with D hard to call. Germline V CDR1 and CDR2: SGHRS, YFSETQ. The CDR3 runs 16 residues. V dropped 5 bases and J dropped 3 bases, with 20 bases sitting between them. The CDR3 bases are TGCGCCAGCAGTTTAGGGATTTCACTGAGGGACACTGAAGCTTTCTTT. It yields the protein CASSLGISLRDTEAFF.

CDR3 sequence (DNA): TGTGCCAGCAGCTTTACGGGGAACACTGAAGCTTTCTTT. Its protein is CASSFTGNTEAFF. J is TRBJ1-1 and V is TRBV11-3; D not certain. The CDR3 loop spans 13 amino acids. Deletions cut 3 bases from V and 1 base from J, with 6 bases between. Germline V gene data show CDR1 as SGHNT and CDR2 as YENEEA.

V is TRBV2 and J is TRBJ2-1; D uncertain. This CDR3 has 13 residues. V gave up 2 bases and J gave up 9 bases, with 11 bases separating them. Germline-derived CDR1 and CDR2 are SNHLY and FYNNEI. CDR3 DNA sequence: TGTGCCAGCAGTGAATGGCCTTCCGGTGAGCAGTTCTTC. Its protein is CASSEWPSGEQFF.

CDR3 bases: TGCGCCAGCAGCTTGGTTTCAAGGGACAGGGATGAGCAGTTCTTC. It codes for CASSLVSRDRDEQFF. This sequence joins TRBV5-1 and TRBJ2-1, with 9 bases matching TRBD1. CDR1 is SGHRS, CDR2 YFSETQ, per germline. CDR3 length: 15 residues. J was trimmed by 8 bases and V by 0 bases; bases with no gene match: 6.